These 27 T cell receptor beta chains originate from one sample sequenced in a study of regulatory T cells in long-lasting Graves disease (dated by TCRdb to about 2021). The time point label, as the study defines it: newly diagnosed GD, antithyroid drugs for less than 3 months. For both TCR sequencing and RNA sequencing, RNA was extracted from PBMCs using TRIzol. Library prep was done by multiplex PCR. The instrument given in TCRdb is Illumina HiSeq 4000. TCR beta libraries were built with iRepertoire HTBI primers and Arm-PCR amplification of CDR3 regions. TCRdb reprocessed the public reads (quality trimming at Q25 with fastp, clone calling with MiXCR) and kept in-frame beta chains. Rows with a matching CDR3 protein are joined into one entry that keeps the most common DNA and genes. The sample yields 400,000 to 500,000 distinct CDR3 sequences; roughly 15% were counted once. Of the sample, less than 30% falls within the top ten clones.

This sample also appeared in a second study, on T cells in Graves' hyperthyroidism and ophthalmopathy.

The sample in question was peripheral blood mononuclear cells (PBMCs), obtained at new diagnosis, from a patient treated with antithyroid drugs. These receptors came from a woman aged 18-29 years with Graves disease. Donor details come from another sample of the same person, matched by shared clones.

This clonotype has a count of ten or more. V is TRBV28 and J is TRBJ2-7; 9 bases agree with TRBD2. V was pared by 3 bases and J by 5 bases, with 5 bases of the junction left unmatched. Germline-derived CDR1 and CDR2 are MDHEN and SYDVKM. This CDR3 region has 14 residues. CDR3 region: CASSFTSGYHEQYF. Here the CDR3 DNA reads TGTGCCAGCAGTTTTACTAGCGGGTACCACGAGCAGTACTTC.

The chain combines TRBV7-2 with TRBJ2-5, with 9 bases matching TRBD2. J gave up 10 bases and V 2 bases, and 11 bases lay outside the gene matches. The CDR3 has 15 residues. The germline gives CDR1 SGHTA, CDR2 FQGNSA. CDR3 nucleotides: TGTGCCAGCAGCTTATATTCGGCGGGAGGGCCGGGCCAGTACTTC. Its translation is CASSLYSAGGPGQYF.

In this sample, this clonotype turned up a few times. V usage is TRBV28 and J usage is TRBJ2-3; no clear D gene. The CDR3 sequence is 16 residues long. V was pared by 3 bases and J by 4 bases, with 17 bases between. From germline, CDR1 is MDHEN and CDR2 SYDVKM. CDR3 amino acids: CASSFDGSLRADTQYF. As DNA, the CDR3 is TGTGCCAGCAGTTTTGATGGTTCGTTGCGCGCAGATACGCAGTATTTT.

This clonotype was counted many times. V and J are TRBV5-5 and TRBJ2-1; 8 bases fit TRBD2. The germline V gene encodes CDR1 SGHKS and CDR2 YYEKEE (reference sequence). The CDR3 loop spans 15 amino acids. With V trimmed by 4 bases and J by 4 bases, 7 bases remained unmatched. CDR3 sequence reads: CASSPSGRSYNEQFF. CDR3 DNA sequence: TGTGCCAGCAGCCCAAGCGGGAGATCATACAATGAGCAGTTCTTC.

This clonotype was seen ten or more times. The genes are TRBV12-3 or TRBV12-4 and TRBJ2-3; the D is unclear. The CDR3 is made up of 15 amino acids. V lost 6 bases, J lost 4 bases, and 17 bases lay in between. CDR3 coding DNA: TGTGCCAGCAGCTCCTTGTTGGGGTTTGCAGATACGCAGTATTTT. Protein sequence: CASSSLLGFADTQYF.

This clonotype was seen only a few times. J is TRBJ2-5 and V is TRBV13; D may be TRBD2 (6 bases). Germline V gene lookup returns CDR1 PRHDT and CDR2 FYEKMQ (reference sequence). The ends were cut back, 6 bases at V and 3 bases at J, with 17 bases in the middle. The CDR3 has 15 residues. The CDR3 DNA is TGTGCCAGCAGGGCGTCCGGGAGCACGAAAGAGACCCAGTACTTC. It is translated as CASRASGSTKETQYF.

The V and J genes are TRBV25-1 and TRBJ2-5; 8 bases are shared with TRBD2. This CDR3 comprises 15 residues. CDR1 is MGHDK and CDR2 is SYGVNS in the germline V gene. V trimming: 7 bases; J trimming: 5 bases; junction bases outside the gene matches: 12. CDR3 sequence: CASKDPGGPRETQYF. For the CDR3, the DNA is TGTGCCAGCAAGGACCCGGGAGGGCCACGGGAGACCCAGTACTTC.

This clonotype was found many times. The gene calls are TRBV14 and TRBJ2-5, with 7 bases matching TRBD2. V was clipped by 2 bases and J by 1 base; unmatched bases: 4. Germline V gene lookup returns CDR1 SGHDN and CDR2 FVKESK. This CDR3 has 15 residues. The CDR3 DNA reads TGTGCCAGCAGCCAAACTAGCGCTTCCCAAGAGACCCAGTACTTC. It translates to CASSQTSASQETQYF.

A few counts support this clonotype. The chain couples TRBV9 to TRBJ2-2, with 13 nucleotides matching TRBD2. This CDR3 comprises 15 residues. Germline V CDR1 and CDR2: SGDLS, YYNGEE. Losses at the gene ends were 3 bases for V and 6 bases for J; bases not matched to a gene: 2. CDR3 in amino acids: CASSEGLAGAGELFF. In DNA form, the CDR3 reads TGTGCCAGCAGCGAAGGACTAGCGGGAGCCGGGGAGCTGTTTTTT. The variable domain in full, completed from reference TRBV9 and TRBJ2-2, reads DSGVTQTPKHLITATGQRVTLRCSPRSGDLSVYWYQQSLDQGLQFLIQYYNGEERAKGNILERFSAQQFPDLHSELNLSSLELGDSALYFCASSEGLAGAGELFFGEGSRLTVL.

This sequence joins TRBV6-5 and TRBJ1-4; 7 positions match TRBD1. This CDR3 has 17 amino acids. The germline V gene has CDR1 MNHEY and CDR2 SVGAGI. Losses at the gene ends were 2 bases for V and 5 bases for J; bases not matched to a gene: 11. The CDR3 DNA follows: TGTGCCAGCAGTTACCCGACAGGGTTCTTACTAAATGAAAAACTGTTTTTT. Protein: CASSYPTGFLLNEKLFF.

V is TRBV28 and J is TRBJ1-2, with D possibly matching TRBD1 (6 bases). The V gene's germline CDR1 is MDHEN and CDR2 SYDVKM. The CDR3 is 14 amino acids. Deletions cut 6 bases from V and 1 base from J, with 12 bases between. The CDR3 DNA is TGTGCCAGCAGACCCGGACAGTTTAACTATGGCTACACCTTC. It yields the protein CASRPGQFNYGYTF.

The genes are TRBV7-2 and TRBJ2-1; D remains unclear. The CDR3 contains 12 residues. Between the trimmed V and J ends, which lost 5 bases and 7 bases, there was a span of 9 bases. Germline lookup yields CDR1 SGHTA and CDR2 FQGNSA. CDR3 bases: TGTGCCAGCAGCAATAGCCGGAATGAGCAGTTCTTC. Translation: CASSNSRNEQFF.

In this sample, this clonotype turned up many times. One end of the junction varies from germline; a read error may be responsible. The V call is TRBV15, the J call TRBJ2-7; TRBD1 matches at 10 bases. CDR1 is LNHNV, CDR2 YYDKDF, per germline (reference sequence). This CDR3 spans 14 amino acids. The CDR3 coding sequence is TGTGCCACCAGCGGAGACAGGGGGCTTTACGAGCAGTACTTC. Encoded protein: CATSGDRGLYEQYF.

This clonotype was found many times. This chain connects TRBV7-2 to TRBJ2-5; D unresolved. The CDR3 totals 13 residues. Germline lookup yields CDR1 SGHTA and CDR2 FQGNSA. V was trimmed by 3 bases and J by 5 bases, leaving 10 bases between them. The CDR3 region has the DNA TGTGCCAGCAGCTTCGGTCGGCGGGAGACCCAGTACTTC. It is translated as CASSFGRRETQYF.

This clonotype appeared a few times. This chain links TRBV5-5 with TRBJ2-7; D not certain. CDR1 is SGHKS and CDR2 is YYEKEE in the germline V gene (reference sequence). Trimming left V 0 bases short and J 0 bases short, with 4 bases between. This CDR3 spans 13 amino acids. The CDR3 nucleotides are TGTGCCAGCAGCTTGGTCGACTCCTACGAGCAGTACTTC. Protein product: CASSLVDSYEQYF.

This clonotype has at least ten counts. The genes are TRBV7-6 and TRBJ2-3; D could derive from TRBD1 or TRBD2 (6 bases each). CDR1 and CDR2 (germline): SGHVS, FNYEAQ. CDR3 length: 16 residues. Trimming took 1 base from V and 4 from J, leaving 15 bases between them. In DNA form, the CDR3 reads TGTGCCAGCAGCTTAGGGTCCGTGGGGGGCGCAGATACGCAGTATTTT. This encodes CASSLGSVGGADTQYF.

This clonotype was seen many times. The CDR3 region has the DNA TGTGCCACTGGACAGGGGGACAATCAGCCCCAGCATTTT. Amino acids: CATGQGDNQPQHF. The genes are TRBV2 and TRBJ1-5, with 10 bases lining up with TRBD1. CDR1 SNHLY and CDR2 FYNNEI come from the germline V gene. This CDR3 has 13 residues. V trimming: 10 bases; J trimming: 3 bases; junction bases outside the gene matches: 3.

This clonotype came up many times. V usage is TRBV28 and J usage is TRBJ1-1; D uncertain. The germline CDR1 and CDR2 sequences are MDHEN and SYDVKM. V was pared by 2 bases and J by 9 bases, with 10 bases between. The CDR3 covers 12 residues. The CDR3 nucleotides are TGTGCCAGCAGTTTAGGGAGGCGGAAAGCTTTCTTT. Translation: CASSLGRRKAFF.

V is TRBV28 and J is TRBJ1-6, with D possibly matching TRBD1 (5 bases). V lost 6 bases, J lost 6 bases, and 9 bases lay in between. This CDR3 is 13 amino acids long. Germline lookup yields CDR1 MDHEN and CDR2 SYDVKM. CDR3 coding DNA: TGTGCCAGCAGATACAGGATTAATTCACCCCTCCACTTT. It yields the protein CASRYRINSPLHF.

This clonotype was observed a handful of times. The J gene is TRBJ2-3, the V gene TRBV7-2; a weak D match, TRBD1 (6 bases). Germline assignment: CDR1 SGHTA and CDR2 FQGNSA. This CDR3 contains 15 residues. The V and J ends lost 5 bases and 2 bases respectively, with 14 bases between them. CDR3 sequence reads: CASSLQGIYTDTQYF. In DNA form, the CDR3 reads TGTGCCAGCAGCCTACAGGGTATCTACACAGATACGCAGTATTTT. The entire variable domain, with the rest obtained from reference TRBV7-2 and TRBJ2-3, is as follows: GAGVSQSPSNKVTEKGKDVELRCDPISGHTALYWYRQSLGQGLEFLIYFQGNSAPDKSGLPSDRFSAERTGGSVSTLTIQRTQQEDSAVYLCASSLQGIYTDTQYFGPGTRLTVL.

This clonotype was seen once. The chain has TRBV29-1 and TRBJ2-7; the D is unclear. The germline CDR1 and CDR2 sequences are SQVTM and ANQGSEA. Trimming cost V 0 bases and J 0 bases, with 6 bases left between them. The CDR3 totals 13 residues. The chain's CDR3 is CSVEDDNSYEQYF. The CDR3 DNA is TGCAGCGTTGAAGATGACAACTCCTACGAGCAGTACTTC.

This clonotype was detected only a few times. The chain joins TRBV7-2 to TRBJ2-3; 10 bases match TRBD2. Trimming removed 5 bases from V and 4 bases from J; junction bases left unmatched: 12. The CDR3 covers 17 residues. Germline lookup yields CDR1 SGHTA and CDR2 FQGNSA. The CDR3, as DNA: TGTGCCAGCAGCCTGGCAAGAGGGCTAGCGGGAGCAGATACGCAGTATTTT. Protein sequence: CASSLARGLAGADTQYF. The full variable domain, its missing parts supplied by reference TRBV7-2 and TRBJ2-3, is GAGVSQSPSNKVTEKGKDVELRCDPISGHTALYWYRQSLGQGLEFLIYFQGNSAPDKSGLPSDRFSAERTGGSVSTLTIQRTQQEDSAVYLCASSLARGLAGADTQYFGPGTRLTVL.

This clonotype was seen ten or more times. The chain carries TRBV14 and TRBJ2-3; D may be TRBD2 (6 bases). Germline V gene data show CDR1 as SGHDN and CDR2 as FVKESK. This CDR3 spans 15 amino acids. The V end was cut by 4 bases, the J end by 2 bases, with 13 bases between. DNA for the CDR3: TGTGCCAGCAGCCCGCCAGGGACTCTCACAGATACGCAGTATTTT. Translation: CASSPPGTLTDTQYF.

This clonotype was found a few times. One end of the junction fails to match germline, which may point to a read error. This chain joins TRBV7-7 and TRBJ2-5; D not certain. Germline V lookup: CDR1 SSHAT, CDR2 FNYEAQ (reference sequence). This CDR3 region has 14 residues. CDR3 sequence reads: CASSSGRTQETQYF. DNA of the CDR3: TGTGCTAGCAGCTCAGGACGGACCCAAGAGACCCAGTACTTC.

This chain connects TRBV7-2 to TRBJ2-3; possible D gene TRBD1, 6 bases. Judging by the DNA end, TRBJ2-5 fits better; the J call may be wrong. The CDR3 runs 13 residues. Germline values: CDR1 SGHTA, CDR2 FQGNSA. CDR3 protein: CASSSRGWETQYF. The DNA of the CDR3 is TGTGCCAGCAGCTCCAGGGGCTGGGAGACCCAGTACTTC.

This clonotype was picked up many times. The V gene is TRBV9, the J gene TRBJ1-2; D perhaps matches TRBD1 (5 bases). Trimming left V 0 bases short and J 7 bases short, with 10 bases between. This CDR3 comprises 13 residues. Germline V CDR1 and CDR2: SGDLS, YYNGEE. The CDR3 nucleotides are TGTGCCAGCAGCGTAGACCAGGGTAGTGGCTACACCTTC. Translated: CASSVDQGSGYTF.

A note on this clonotype: A much larger clone sits a single nucleotide away, making a read error possible. The chain uses TRBV5-4 and TRBJ2-7; maybe TRBD2 (6 bases). This CDR3 contains 13 residues. CDR1 and CDR2 from the germline V gene are SGHNT and YYREEE (reference sequence). The CDR3 nucleotides are TGCGCCAGCAGCTTGGAACTAGCCCGTGAGCAGTACTTC. It is translated as CASSLELAREQYF.